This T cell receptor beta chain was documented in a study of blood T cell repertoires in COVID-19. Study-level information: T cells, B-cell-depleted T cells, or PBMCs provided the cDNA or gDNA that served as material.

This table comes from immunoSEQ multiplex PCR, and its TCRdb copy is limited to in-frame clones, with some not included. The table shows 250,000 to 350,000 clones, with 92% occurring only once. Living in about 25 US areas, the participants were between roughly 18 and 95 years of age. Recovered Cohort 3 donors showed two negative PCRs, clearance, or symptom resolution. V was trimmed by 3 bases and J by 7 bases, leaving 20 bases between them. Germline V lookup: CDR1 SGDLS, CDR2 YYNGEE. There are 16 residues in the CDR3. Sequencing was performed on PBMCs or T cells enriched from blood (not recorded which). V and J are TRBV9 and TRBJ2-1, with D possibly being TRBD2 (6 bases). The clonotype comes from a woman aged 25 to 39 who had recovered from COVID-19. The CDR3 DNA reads TGTGCCAGCAGCGCGTACGGCCTTGGGGGGTTGAATGAGCAGTTCTTC. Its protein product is CASSAYGLGGLNEQFF.